This T cell receptor (beta chain) was documented in a study of blood T cells in healthy people across ages. Germline lookup yields CDR1 MNHEY and CDR2 SVGEGT. The CDR3 spans 13 residues. Deletions cut 0 bases from V and 10 bases from J, with 10 bases between. This clonotype is a singleton in its sample. Its target is unknown. Isolation yielded PBMCs, at least 6.5 million per sample, in every case. With a J-beta primer mix and a sample-barcoded 5' primer, a second PCR ran 7 to 11 cycles. TCRdb recomputed calls from the 5' RACE reads with MiXCR, one row per CDR3 protein. The sample lists 1.2 million to 1.5 million distinct CDR3 sequences, 59% occurring once. Whole-study findings and limits: Unsorted PBMC input precluded a conclusive naive versus antigen-experienced comparison. Higher diversity, along with more naive CD4+ cells, distinguished long-lived donors from aged donors.

The sequence came from a man between 18 and 35 years old in good health. The chain joins TRBV6-2 or TRBV6-3 to TRBJ2-1, with D perhaps TRBD2 (7 bases). The sample consisted of blood. CDR3 in DNA: TGTGCCAGCAGTTACTCCGGGGGGCGCGAGCAGTTCTTC. This sequence encodes CASSYSGGREQFF.